This T cell receptor beta chain was identified during a study of Ad26.COV2.S vaccination and SARS-CoV-2 variants. The treatment: roughly 19 received Ad26.COV2.S at low or high dose, single or two shots; roughly five received placebo; per-sample allocation not given. Sampling was done on day 63 after the first vaccine or placebo injection. The donor was a Boston adult aged 18-55 years. Vaccine was an Ad26 vector expressing Wuhan-strain SARS-CoV-2 spike. Trimming stripped 1 base from V and 3 bases from J, with 12 bases between. Germline CDR1 is LGHDT and CDR2 is YNNKEL (reference sequence). This CDR3 contains 15 residues. Profiled with immunoSEQ multiplex PCR; TCRdb holds only in-frame clones, not every one. Of around 450,000 clones in the sample, roughly 90% were seen once.

The TCR comes from a person between 18 and 65 years old who received the Ad26.COV2.S COVID-19 vaccine or a placebo. The sample was peripheral blood, taken in a trial of Ad26.COV2.S vaccine versus placebo. This chain connects TRBV3-1 (or the pseudogene TRBV3-2) to TRBJ1-1; D remains ambiguous. CDR3: CASSQGSGYDTEAFF. The CDR3 DNA reads TGTGCCAGCAGCCAAGGTTCCGGATACGACACTGAAGCTTTCTTT.